This T cell receptor beta chain was recorded in a study of T-cell reconstitution after alpha-beta-depleted transplantation in children. This clonotype appeared a few times. Preparing the TCRbeta library involved the use of unique molecular identifiers. Via MiXCR, TCRdb re-called the PCR reads, giving one row per CDR3 protein. This sample has about 610,000 distinct CDR3 sequences; roughly a tenth occur once, and the top ten carry roughly 3.9%. Trimming pared 2 bases from V and 6 bases from J, leaving 14 bases between. CDR1 and CDR2 (germline): MNHNS, SASEGT. The length of the CDR3 is 15 residues. The specimen was PBMCs from the stem cell graft donor, collected from the stem cell graft. The receptor was isolated from a human donor who donated a stem cell graft to a child with acute myeloid leukemia. The V and J genes are TRBV6-1 and TRBJ1-5, with a weak D call TRBD1 (6 bases). CDR3 coding DNA: TGTGCCAGCAGTGAAACAGCAGGGGCCGGTCAGCCCCAGCATTTT. Amino acid sequence: CASSETAGAGQPQHF.